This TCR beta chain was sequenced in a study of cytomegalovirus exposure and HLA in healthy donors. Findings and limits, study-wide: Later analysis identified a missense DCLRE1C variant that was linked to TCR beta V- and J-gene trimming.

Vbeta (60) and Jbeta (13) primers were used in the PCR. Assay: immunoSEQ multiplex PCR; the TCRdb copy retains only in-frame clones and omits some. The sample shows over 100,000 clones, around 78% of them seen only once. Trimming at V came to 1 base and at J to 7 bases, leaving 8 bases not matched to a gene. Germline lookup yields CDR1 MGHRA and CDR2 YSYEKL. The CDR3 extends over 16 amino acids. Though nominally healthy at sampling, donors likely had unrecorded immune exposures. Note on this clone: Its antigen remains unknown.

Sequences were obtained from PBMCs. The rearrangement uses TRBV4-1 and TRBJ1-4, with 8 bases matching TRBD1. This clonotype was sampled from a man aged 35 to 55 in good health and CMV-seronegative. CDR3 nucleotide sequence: TGCGCCAGCAGCCAAGTCCCGGGACAGGAGGGTGAAAAACTGTTTTTT. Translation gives CASSQVPGQEGEKLFF.